The 12 T cell receptor beta chains given below trace back to one sample, sequenced in a study of cytotoxic CD8 clonotypes in ibrutinib-treated CLL. The table came from immunoSEQ multiplex PCR; TCRdb's copy has only in-frame clones and leaves some out. This sample has tens of thousands of clones, with 55% to 65% found just once. Specimen: PBMCs, collected after 24 months of ibrutinib treatment. Receptor source: a human donor with chronic lymphocytic leukemia.

V is TRBV4-1 and J is TRBJ1-1; 7 bases agree with TRBD1. V lost 3 bases to trimming and J lost 1 base; unmatched junction nucleotides: 5. The CDR3 has 15 amino acids. CDR1 and CDR2 (germline): MGHRA, YSYEKL. This CDR3 reads CASSHWDRRNTEAFF. CDR3 nucleotides: TGCGCCAGCAGCCACTGGGACAGAAGGAACACTGAAGCTTTCTTT.

Only one count was recorded for this clone. The chain is built from TRBV6-6 and TRBJ1-1; the match to TRBD1 covers 8 bases. The trim removed 5 bases at V and 4 bases at J, leaving 6 bases unmatched. CDR3 length: 14 residues. Germline V CDR1 and CDR2: MNHNY, SVGAGI (reference sequence). The CDR3 sequence: CASSPRGRVTEAFF. In DNA form, the CDR3 reads TGTGCCAGCAGTCCCAGGGGGCGTGTCACTGAAGCTTTCTTT.

The chain is built from TRBV5-1 and TRBJ2-2; 12 nucleotides align to TRBD2. The CDR3 runs 17 residues. Germline CDR1 is SGHRS and CDR2 is YFSETQ. The ends lost 0 bases at V and 5 bases at J; junction bases unmatched: 5. The CDR3 protein is CASSLDLAGGPTGELFF. As DNA, the CDR3 is TGCGCCAGCAGCTTGGACCTAGCGGGGGGGCCAACCGGGGAGCTGTTTTTT. Full variable domain (rest looked up from reference TRBV5-1 and TRBJ2-2): KAGVTQTPRYLIKTRGQQVTLSCSPISGHRSVSWYQQTPGQGLQFLFEYFSETQRNKGNFPGRFSGRQFSNSRSEMNVSTLELGDSALYLCASSLDLAGGPTGELFFGEGSRLTVL.

The chain uses TRBV4-1 and TRBJ2-1, with D tentatively TRBD2 (6 bases). V shed 0 bases and J shed 3 bases, with 6 bases lying between them. CDR3 length: 14 residues. Germline V lookup: CDR1 MGHRA, CDR2 YSYEKL. The CDR3 is CASSQDSGYNEQFF. The CDR3 nucleotides read TGCGCCAGCAGCCAAGATAGCGGCTACAATGAGCAGTTCTTC.

V usage is TRBV2 and J usage is TRBJ1-2; D not resolved. Germline assignment: CDR1 SNHLY and CDR2 FYNNEI. The V gene lost 10 bases and the J gene lost 3 bases, with 15 bases spanning the gap. This CDR3 comprises 13 residues. The CDR3 DNA reads as TGTGCCACCCGGAGAGCGGAGGACTATGGCTACACCTTC. Protein: CATRRAEDYGYTF.

The chain combines TRBV10-3 with TRBJ2-5, with D unresolved. Trimming stripped 3 bases from V and 4 bases from J, with 6 bases between. The CDR3 is 12 amino acids. CDR1 is ENHRY and CDR2 is SYGVKD in the germline V gene. The CDR3 region is CAISDRRETQYF. The CDR3 region has the DNA TGTGCCATCAGTGACAGGCGAGAGACCCAGTACTTC.

The CDR3 DNA follows: TGCAGCGCCTGGGGGGCAGATACGCAGTATTTT. It translates to CSAWGADTQYF. V usage is TRBV29-1 and J usage is TRBJ2-3; tentatively, D is TRBD2 (6 bases). V lost 7 bases and J 4 bases, leaving 9 bases between the germline ends. Germline CDR1 reads SQVTM; CDR2 reads ANQGSEA. CDR3 size: 11 residues.

The chain joins TRBV4-2 to TRBJ2-1, with TRBD2 identical over 7 bases. V dropped 1 base and J dropped 4; count of bases not matched to a gene: 7. The CDR3 runs to 16 residues. The germline CDR1 and CDR2 sequences are LGHNA and YNFKEQ. The CDR3 DNA reads TGTGCCAGCAGCCAAGTTAATTACGGGAGGTACAATGAGCAGTTCTTC. Protein product: CASSQVNYGRYNEQFF.

This clone was counted a few times. The rearrangement joins TRBV28 to TRBJ1-2, with 8 bases fitting TRBD1. CDR1 and CDR2 from the germline V gene are MDHEN and SYDVKM. This CDR3 spans 13 amino acids. V lost 2 bases and J lost 6; bases outside the gene matches: 2. The CDR3 here is CASSLGGQDGYTF. For the CDR3, the DNA is TGTGCCAGCAGTTTAGGGGGACAGGATGGCTACACCTTC.

V usage is TRBV19 and J usage is TRBJ2-2, with D perhaps matching TRBD1 (6 bases). CDR1 and CDR2 from the germline V gene are LNHDA and SQIVND (reference sequence). Trimming took off 7 bases at V and 4 bases at J, with 31 bases between the two ends. The CDR3 runs to 20 residues. The CDR3 reads CASTVAMGATGKGRTGELFF. DNA for the CDR3: TGTGCCAGTACCGTAGCCATGGGGGCAACCGGAAAGGGTCGCACCGGGGAGCTGTTTTTT.

This clone occurred a few times. J is TRBJ1-3 and V is TRBV29-1, with D possibly being TRBD1 (6 bases). V lost 4 bases and J 3 bases, leaving 13 bases between the germline ends. Germline V gene lookup returns CDR1 SQVTM and CDR2 ANQGSEA. This CDR3 region has 14 residues. CDR3 residues: CSVVGGTIGNTIYF. CDR3 nucleotide sequence: TGCAGCGTTGTAGGGGGTACTATTGGAAACACCATATATTTT.

The V gene is TRBV7-9, the J gene TRBJ1-4; D gene ambiguous. V was pared by 3 bases and J by 6 bases, with 20 bases between. Looked up from germline, CDR1 is SEHNR and CDR2 is FQNEAQ (reference sequence). This CDR3 comprises 17 residues. CDR3 loop: CASSFLHPTRGHEKLFF. The CDR3 nucleotides read TGTGCCAGCAGCTTTCTTCACCCGACTCGAGGGCATGAAAAACTGTTTTTT.